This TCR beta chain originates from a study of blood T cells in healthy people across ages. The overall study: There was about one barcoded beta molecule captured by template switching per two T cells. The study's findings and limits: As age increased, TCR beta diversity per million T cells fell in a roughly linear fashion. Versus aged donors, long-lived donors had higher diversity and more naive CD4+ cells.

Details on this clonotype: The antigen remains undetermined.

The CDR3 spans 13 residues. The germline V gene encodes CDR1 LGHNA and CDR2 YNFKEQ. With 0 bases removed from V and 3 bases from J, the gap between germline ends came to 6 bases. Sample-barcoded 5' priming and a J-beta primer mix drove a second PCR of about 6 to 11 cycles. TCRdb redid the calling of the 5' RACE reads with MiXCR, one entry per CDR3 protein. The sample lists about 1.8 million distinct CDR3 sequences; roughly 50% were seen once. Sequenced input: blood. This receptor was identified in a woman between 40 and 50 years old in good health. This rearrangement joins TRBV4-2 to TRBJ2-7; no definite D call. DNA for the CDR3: TGTGCCAGCAGCCAAGATATGAGCTACGAGCAGTACTTC. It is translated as CASSQDMSYEQYF.